This entry concerns a single TCR beta chain. The V end lost 5 bases, the J end lost 0 bases, and 14 bases lay between the germline ends. This CDR3 contains 16 residues. The germline V gene has CDR1 GTSNPN and CDR2 SVGIG (reference sequence). In the authors' methods: Estimation of nucleated cell counts was performed using reference gene primer amplification. Assay: immunoSEQ multiplex PCR; the TCRdb copy retains only in-frame clones and omits some. The V and J calls and clone size are taken from that table; D and trimming were inferred from the DNA. The sample consists of 160,000 or so clones, around 92% of them appearing once. The sample belongs to a study of blood T cell repertoires in COVID-19. Study information: From the United States, Italy and Spain came samples of acute and convalescent COVID-19. PBMCs, B-cell-depleted T cells, or T cells provided the cDNA or gDNA that made up the material.

This sequence originates from a man in his 60s with acute or convalescent COVID-19. The sequenced sample consisted of peripheral blood. The gene calls are TRBV30 and TRBJ2-6; D is perhaps TRBD2 (5 bases). DNA for the CDR3: TGTGCCTGGCAAGGCGGGTATAGCTCTGGGGCCAACGTCCTGACTTTC. This sequence encodes CAWQGGYSSGANVLTF.